The T cell receptor (beta chain) under discussion was sequenced for a study of control samples from healthy donors and cancer patients. Profiling relied on immunoSEQ multiplex PCR, and the TCRdb table lists in-frame clones only, not all of them. The data show approximately 120,000 clones, 85% to 95% seen once. Germline loops: CDR1 LNHNV, CDR2 YYDKDF (reference sequence). The CDR3 totals 15 residues. The V gene lost 1 base and the J gene lost 4 bases, with 14 bases spanning the gap. Sequencing used PBMCs. The clonotype comes from an elderly man with head and neck cancer. The chain couples TRBV15 to TRBJ2-7, with D maybe TRBD2 (5 bases). The DNA of the CDR3 is TGTGCCACCAGCAGAGTAGTCGGCGGGCGTTACGAGCAGTACTTC. Encoded protein: CATSRVVGGRYEQYF.